These T cell receptor beta chains were read from a single sample in a study of control samples from healthy donors and cancer patients. TCRdb's copy holds only in-frame clones and misses some; the assay was immunoSEQ multiplex PCR. In the table there are about 49,000 clones, 80% to 90% of which are singletons. The sequencing sample was made of PBMCs. The origin of the receptors is a woman aged 50 to 60 with lung cancer. The conserved cysteine and the conserved F or W are not part of the CDR3 here. The order of the fields is D gene, J gene, V gene, CDR3 protein. The D gene is left open where the match is weak.

NA,TRBJ2-1,TRBV7-3,ASSLKAATHNEQF
NA,TRBJ1-4,TRBV28,ASSLGSLANEKLF
NA,TRBJ1-1,TRBV25-1,ASREGLRHF
NA,TRBJ2-3,TRBV28,ASSLRTRGKDTQY
NA,TRBJ1-1,TRBV9,ASSVGTAEAF
NA,TRBJ2-7,TRBV6-6,ASSYSGTRSYEQY
TRBD1,TRBJ2-3,TRBV7-3,ASSRGTGGPDTQY
NA,TRBJ1-2,TRBV4-3,ASSQVRYRESSYT
NA,TRBJ2-1,TRBV19,ASSIQDDSYNEQF
TRBD1,TRBJ1-5,TRBV4-1,ASSQDAGTGSPQH
TRBD1,TRBJ2-7,TRBV29-1,SGTDFSYEQY
NA,TRBJ1-4,TRBV27,ASSLDLEKLF
NA,TRBJ1-3,TRBV5-1,ASSSGAGNTIY
TRBD1,TRBJ2-7,TRBV9,ASSRDRGTYEQY
NA,TRBJ1-1,TRBV6-5,ASRRDYSSFEAF
NA,TRBJ1-1,TRBV7-2,ASSLEANTEAF
NA,TRBJ2-2,TRBV3-1/TRBV3-2,ASSHAHTANTGELF
NA,TRBJ1-5,TRBV6-2/TRBV6-3,ASSYWSSNQPQH
NA,TRBJ2-1,TRBV29-1,SVDRAYGEQF
NA,TRBJ1-5,TRBV24-1,ATSDSDRISNQPQH
TRBD1,TRBJ2-2,TRBV11-3,ASSWTGVTGELF
NA,TRBJ1-2,TRBV25-1,ASSELGDRYGYT
NA,TRBJ2-7,TRBV4-1,ASSQAGTTVISREQY
NA,TRBJ2-1,TRBV28,ASRYGTRYNEQF
NA,TRBJ1-4,TRBV6-5,ASSYSVLQNEKLF
NA,TRBJ1-4,TRBV9,ASSVTSQIGEKLF
NA,TRBJ2-2,TRBV14,ASSQELGSDTGELF
NA,TRBJ2-1,TRBV30,AWKKTDGYNEQF
NA,TRBJ2-2,TRBV6-5,ASSRPGELF
NA,TRBJ1-1,TRBV4-3,ASSQDPARDTEAF
TRBD1,TRBJ1-2,TRBV18,ASSLGTGKDGYT
TRBD1,TRBJ1-1,TRBV5-1,ASSLQGASTEAF
TRBD1,TRBJ2-7,TRBV7-6,ASSVGQGSAYEQY
NA,TRBJ2-7,TRBV30,AWSKAGWAYEQY
TRBD1,TRBJ2-7,TRBV25-1,ASVHSSGTVTYEQY
TRBD1,TRBJ1-5,TRBV5-6,ASRLQGGGNQPQH
NA,TRBJ1-3,TRBV5-6,ASSSLAASGNTIY
NA,TRBJ2-3,TRBV7-9,ASSRWTEPTDTQY
NA,TRBJ1-5,TRBV7-8,ASSFSGAGNQPQH
NA,TRBJ1-3,TRBV2,ASSVSAGNTIY
NA,TRBJ1-1,TRBV29-1,SVEDVPEAF
NA,TRBJ1-2,TRBV6-6,ASSPGRIGGYT
NA,TRBJ2-7,TRBV6-5,ASKGLARPHEQY
NA,TRBJ1-2,TRBV2,ASLRSPEDYGYT
NA,TRBJ1-1,TRBV4-1,ASSQAPGDVNTEAF
NA,TRBJ1-5,TRBV27,ASSSLTGHQPQH
NA,TRBJ1-4,TRBV29-1,SARQLTEKLF
NA,TRBJ1-3,TRBV5-6,ASSSGDTSGNTIY
NA,TRBJ2-3,TRBV15,ATSRKSRPDTQY
TRBD2,TRBJ2-1,TRBV6-4,ASSNGLAGRLNEQF
TRBD2,TRBJ2-3,TRBV6-5,ASTRTSGADTQY
TRBD2,TRBJ2-1,TRBV6-1,ASSGGSGGVTNEQF
NA,TRBJ2-2,TRBV4-1,ASSQDRGYTGELF
TRBD1,TRBJ2-2,TRBV6-6,ASSFSRDRVAGELF
NA,TRBJ1-2,TRBV11-2,ASSLRTLTGDGYT
NA,TRBJ1-2,TRBV19,AGYGGGGYT
NA,TRBJ1-1,TRBV6-5,ASSRRDITEAF
NA,TRBJ1-2,TRBV7-2,ASSLAGRSYGYT
NA,TRBJ1-4,TRBV29-1,SVSIATTNEKLF